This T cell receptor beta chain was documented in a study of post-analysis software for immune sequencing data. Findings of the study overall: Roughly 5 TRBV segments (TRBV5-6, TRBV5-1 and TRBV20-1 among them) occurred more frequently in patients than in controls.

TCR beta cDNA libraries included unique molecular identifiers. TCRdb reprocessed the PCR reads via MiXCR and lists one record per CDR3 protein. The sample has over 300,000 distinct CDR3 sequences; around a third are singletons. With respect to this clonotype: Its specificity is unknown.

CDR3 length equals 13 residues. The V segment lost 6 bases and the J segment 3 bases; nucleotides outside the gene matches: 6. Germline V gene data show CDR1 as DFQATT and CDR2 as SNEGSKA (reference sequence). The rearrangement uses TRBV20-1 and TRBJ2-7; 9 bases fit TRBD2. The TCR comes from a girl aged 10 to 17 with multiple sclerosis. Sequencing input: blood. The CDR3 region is CSAASGDCYEQYF. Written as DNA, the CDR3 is TGCAGTGCCGCTAGCGGGGACTGCTACGAGCAGTACTTC.